This TCR beta chain is drawn from a study of blood T cell repertoires in COVID-19. About the study: Sources were T cells, B-cell-depleted T cells, or PBMCs; the material itself was cDNA or gDNA.

Generated by immunoSEQ multiplex PCR, the TCRdb table keeps only in-frame clones and is missing some. The sample gives 150,000 or so clones, about 80% of which show up once; more than 1.5% is in the top ten. CDR1 and CDR2 (germline): PRHDT, FYEKMQ (reference sequence). Trimming removed 2 bases from V and 0 bases from J, with 13 bases in between. The CDR3 is made up of 16 amino acids. The sequence was obtained from a human donor in a cohort sampled during active COVID-19. Sequencing was performed on peripheral blood. This sequence joins TRBV13 and TRBJ1-2; possible D gene TRBD1, 6 bases. In nucleotides, the CDR3 is TGTGCCAGCAGCTTAACAGCAGGGGATGCTAACTATGGCTACACCTTC. Translation: CASSLTAGDANYGYTF.